This T cell receptor beta chain was captured by sequencing in a study of cytomegalovirus exposure and HLA in healthy donors. Overall study findings and caveats: In a later analysis, TCR beta V- and J-gene trimming showed a link to a missense DCLRE1C variant.

PCR was performed using 60 Vbeta and 13 Jbeta primers. Repertoires were generated with immunoSEQ multiplex PCR, while TCRdb's copy carries only in-frame clones and drops some. The data show some 190,000 clones, with 82% seen just once and about 1.5% held by the top ten. As to this clone: Its antigen remains unknown.

The CDR3 has 14 residues. Germline CDR1 SGHVS, CDR2 FQNEAQ. Trimming pared 5 bases from V and 8 bases from J, leaving 18 bases between. The sequencing sample was made of PBMCs. The source of this sequence is a man aged 35 to 55 in good health and CMV-seronegative. V gene TRBV7-8 combines with J gene TRBJ1-2; possible D gene TRBD1, 6 bases. Here the CDR3 reads CASSPRWGGGGYTF. The CDR3 region has the DNA TGTGCCAGCAGCCCAAGGTGGGGTGGGGGCGGCTACACCTTC.